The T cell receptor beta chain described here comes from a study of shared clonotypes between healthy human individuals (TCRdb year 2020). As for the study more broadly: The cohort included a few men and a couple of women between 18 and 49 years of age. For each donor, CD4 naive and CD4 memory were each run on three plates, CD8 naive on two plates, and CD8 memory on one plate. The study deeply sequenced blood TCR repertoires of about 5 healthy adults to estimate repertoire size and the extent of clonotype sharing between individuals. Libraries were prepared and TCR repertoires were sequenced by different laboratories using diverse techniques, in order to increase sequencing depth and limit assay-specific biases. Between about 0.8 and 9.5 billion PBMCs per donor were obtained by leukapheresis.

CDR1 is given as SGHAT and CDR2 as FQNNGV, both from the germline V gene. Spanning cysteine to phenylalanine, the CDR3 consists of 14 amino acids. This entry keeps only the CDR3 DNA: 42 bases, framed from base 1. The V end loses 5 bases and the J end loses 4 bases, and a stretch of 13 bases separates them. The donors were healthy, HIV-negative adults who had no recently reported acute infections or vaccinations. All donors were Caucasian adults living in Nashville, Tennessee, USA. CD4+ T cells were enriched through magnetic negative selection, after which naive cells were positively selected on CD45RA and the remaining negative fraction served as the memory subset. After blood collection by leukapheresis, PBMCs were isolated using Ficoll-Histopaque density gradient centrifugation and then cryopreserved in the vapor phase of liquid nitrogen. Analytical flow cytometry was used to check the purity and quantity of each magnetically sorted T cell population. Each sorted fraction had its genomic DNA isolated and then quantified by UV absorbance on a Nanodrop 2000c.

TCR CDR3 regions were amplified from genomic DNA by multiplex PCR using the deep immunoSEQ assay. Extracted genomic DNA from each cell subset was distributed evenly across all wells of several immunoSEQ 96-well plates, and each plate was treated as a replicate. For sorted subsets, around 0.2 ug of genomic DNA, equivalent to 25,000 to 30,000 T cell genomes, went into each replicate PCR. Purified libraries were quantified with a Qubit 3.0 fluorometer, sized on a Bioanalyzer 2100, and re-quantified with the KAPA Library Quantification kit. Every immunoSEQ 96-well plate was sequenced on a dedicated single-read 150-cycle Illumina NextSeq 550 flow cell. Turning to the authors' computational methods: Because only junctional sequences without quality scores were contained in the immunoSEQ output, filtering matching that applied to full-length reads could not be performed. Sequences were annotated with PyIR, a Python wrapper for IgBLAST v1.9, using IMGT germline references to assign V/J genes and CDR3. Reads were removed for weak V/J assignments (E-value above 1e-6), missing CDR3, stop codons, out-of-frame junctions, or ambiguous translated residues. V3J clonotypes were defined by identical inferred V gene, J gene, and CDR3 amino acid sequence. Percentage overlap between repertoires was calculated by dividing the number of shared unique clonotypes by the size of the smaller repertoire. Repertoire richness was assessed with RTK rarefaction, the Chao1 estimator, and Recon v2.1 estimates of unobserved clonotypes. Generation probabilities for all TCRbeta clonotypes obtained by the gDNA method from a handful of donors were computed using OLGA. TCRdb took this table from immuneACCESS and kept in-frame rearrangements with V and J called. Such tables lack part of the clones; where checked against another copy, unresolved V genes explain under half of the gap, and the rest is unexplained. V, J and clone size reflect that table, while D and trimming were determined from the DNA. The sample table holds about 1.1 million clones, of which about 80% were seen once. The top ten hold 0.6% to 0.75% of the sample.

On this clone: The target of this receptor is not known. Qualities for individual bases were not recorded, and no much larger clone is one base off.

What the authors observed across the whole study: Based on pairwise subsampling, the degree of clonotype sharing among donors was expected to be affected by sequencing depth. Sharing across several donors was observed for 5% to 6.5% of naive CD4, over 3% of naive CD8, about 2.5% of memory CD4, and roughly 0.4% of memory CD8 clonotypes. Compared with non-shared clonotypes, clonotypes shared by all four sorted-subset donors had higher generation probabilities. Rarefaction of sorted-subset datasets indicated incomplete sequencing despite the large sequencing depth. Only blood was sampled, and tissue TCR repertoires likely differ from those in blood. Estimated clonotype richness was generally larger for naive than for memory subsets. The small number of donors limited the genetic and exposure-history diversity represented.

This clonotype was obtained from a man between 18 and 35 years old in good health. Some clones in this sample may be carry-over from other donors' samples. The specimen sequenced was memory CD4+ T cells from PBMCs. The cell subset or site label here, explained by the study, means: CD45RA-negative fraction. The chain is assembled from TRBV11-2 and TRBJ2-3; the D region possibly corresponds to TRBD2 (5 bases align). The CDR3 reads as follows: CASSRTPTPDTQYF. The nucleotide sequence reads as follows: TGTGCCAGCAGCCGGACTCCAACCCCAGATACGCAGTATTTT. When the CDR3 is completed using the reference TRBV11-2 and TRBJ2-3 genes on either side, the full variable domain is EAGVAQSPRYKIIEKRQSVAFWCNPISGHATLYWYQQILGQGPKLLIQFQNNGVVDDSQLPKDRFSAERLKGVDSTLKIQPAKLEDSAVYLCASSRTPTPDTQYFGPGTRLTVL.